The present T cell receptor beta chain was sequenced within a study of tissue T cells after allogeneic stem cell transplantation. Clones were read by immunoSEQ multiplex PCR, and TCRdb kept only the in-frame ones, dropping some. The sample records some 47,000 clones, about three quarters being singletons. With respect to this clone: What it binds is not known. Gene labels here are mouse ones. The read stops 1 residue short of the end of the CDR3; the missing end is completed from the germline J gene.

CDR1 is KGHTA, CDR2 FRNEEI, per germline. Trimming left V 0 bases short and J 3 bases short, with 6 bases between. The length of the CDR3 is 14 residues. Regarding the study as a whole: Few T cell clones were shared across patients, but motif clusters showed tissue-specific shared signatures. Within patients, tissue anatomy strongly shaped TCR repertoire composition.

The origin of this receptor is a pool of C57BL/6 mice in good health. V and J are TRBV24 and TRBJ1-5; D uncertain. Material for sequencing was sorted cells pooled from one or two spleens. CDR3 residues: CASSLYEGNQAPLF. The DNA read from the CDR3 is TGTGCCAGCAGTCTGTATGAGGGCAACCAGGCTCCGCTT.